A selection of T cell receptor beta chains follows, all from one sample in a study of cytomegalovirus exposure and HLA in healthy donors. Assay used: immunoSEQ multiplex PCR; TCRdb lists only in-frame clones, some missing. The data show approximately 110,000 clones, with around 70% seen just once and 1.3% held by the top ten. Sequencing input: PBMCs. The source of these receptors is a man in his forties or fifties in good health and CMV-seronegative. The CDR3 runs from the conserved cysteine through the conserved F or W. D genes are given only for firm matches. Not every row has a clone size; where given, it reads once, few, many or a size class.

cdr3_aa cdr3_nt j_call d_call clone_size v_call
CASRETGSYEQYF TGTGCCAGCAGGGAGACGGGGAGCTACGAGCAGTACTTC TRBJ2-7 . . TRBV7-3
CATSRGGRTGLNNEQFF TGTGCCACCAGCAGAGGGGGGAGGACAGGGTTAAACAATGAGCAGTTCTTC TRBJ2-1 TRBD1 . TRBV15
CSSETGDTEAFF TGCAGCTCCGAGACAGGGGACACTGAAGCTTTCTTT TRBJ1-1 TRBD1 once TRBV29-1
CASSATSGGTGELFF TGTGCCAGCTCAGCCACTAGCGGGGGTACCGGGGAGCTGTTTTTT TRBJ2-2 TRBD2 . TRBV18
CASSLGGGRTEAFF TGTGCCAGCAGTTTAGGCGGGGGGCGGACTGAAGCTTTCTTT TRBJ1-1 . few TRBV28
CASSLGTTLPYEQYF TGTGCCAGCAGCCTTGGGACTACCTTACCCTACGAGCAGTACTTC TRBJ2-7 TRBD2 . TRBV14
CASSQLIQGLTNEKLFF TGCGCCAGCAGCCAATTGATACAGGGTCTCACTAATGAAAAACTGTTTTTT TRBJ1-4 . once TRBV4-1
CASSGSNEQFF TGTGCCAGCAGCGGTAGCAATGAGCAGTTCTTC TRBJ2-1 . . TRBV7-9
CASSFARSNQPQHF TGTGCCAGCAGTTTTGCCAGGAGCAATCAGCCCCAGCATTTT TRBJ1-5 . . TRBV28
CASSPRGGDNEKLFF TGCGCCAGCAGTCCCCGAGGGGGAGATAATGAAAAACTGTTTTTT TRBJ1-4 . . TRBV5-1
CSVESSGGPVDTQYF TGCAGCGTTGAGTCTAGCGGGGGCCCGGTTGATACGCAGTATTTT TRBJ2-3 TRBD2 . TRBV29-1
CASRDMIAKNIQYF TGTGCCAGCAGGGACATGATAGCCAAAAACATTCAGTACTTC TRBJ2-4 . . TRBV6-1
CASRWGLTYEQYF TGCGCCAGCAGGTGGGGCCTCACCTACGAGCAGTACTTC TRBJ2-7 . once TRBV5-1
CASSYSRGLNTEAFF TGTGCCAGCAGTTACTCGAGGGGGTTGAACACTGAAGCTTTCTTT TRBJ1-1 . . TRBV6-5
CASSPGQNTEAFF TGTGCCAGCTCACCGGGACAGAACACTGAAGCTTTCTTT TRBJ1-1 . . TRBV18
CASSQFRQGDGYGYTF TGTGCCAGCTCCCAATTTCGACAGGGGGACGGCTATGGCTACACCTTC TRBJ1-2 TRBD1 few TRBV18
CASNPRGWHSGYTF TGTGCCAGTAACCCCAGGGGCTGGCATTCCGGCTACACCTTC TRBJ1-2 . few TRBV19
CAGDRGQGTEAFF TGTGCCGGTGACAGGGGGCAGGGCACTGAAGCTTTCTTT TRBJ1-1 TRBD1 . TRBV2
CASSYRGAYEQYF TGTGCCAGCAGTTACCGCGGCGCGTACGAGCAGTACTTC TRBJ2-7 . . TRBV6-5
CASSFMIRGGNEQFF TGTGCCAGCAGCTTTATGATCCGGGGAGGCAATGAGCAGTTCTTC TRBJ2-1 . . TRBV5-6
CASSPIRGKNTEAFF TGTGCCAGCAGTCCAATCCGGGGAAAGAACACTGAAGCTTTCTTT TRBJ1-1 . . TRBV25-1
CASRGGLAGVRQYF TGTGCCAGCAGGGGGGGACTAGCGGGAGTCAGGCAGTACTTC TRBJ2-7 TRBD2 . TRBV6-5
CASSPLGGWTGELFF TGTGCCAGCAGCCCGCTAGGGGGCTGGACCGGGGAGCTGTTTTTT TRBJ2-2 TRBD1 . TRBV5-8
CASSYQIKQTSYNEQFF TGTGCCAGCAGCTATCAGATAAAACAGACCTCCTACAATGAGCAGTTCTTC TRBJ2-1 . . TRBV4-2